This T cell receptor (beta chain) appears in the sequencing data of a study of post-analysis software for immune sequencing data. The overall study: The courses of disease that were included comprised relapsing-remitting, secondary progressive and progressive-relapsing multiple sclerosis.

In its sample, this clonotype was seen a few times. Antigen: not known. Prepared libraries of TCR beta cDNA carried unique molecular identifiers. Using its own MiXCR run on the PCR reads, TCRdb lists one record per CDR3 protein. The sample carries approximately 150,000 distinct CDR3 sequences, 30% recorded once. Study-wide findings and caveats: In patients, about five TRBV segments were more frequent than in controls, with TRBV5-6, TRBV5-1 and TRBV20-1 among them. Under the F measure, samples that were prepared in one batch clustered strongly together. In multiple sclerosis, normalized Chao1 diversity was significantly below that of controls.

Germline assignment: CDR1 SGHRS and CDR2 YFSETQ. V lost 4 bases to trimming and J lost 2 bases; unmatched junction nucleotides: 4. The CDR3 spans 14 residues. J is TRBJ2-3 and V is TRBV5-1, with 7 bases that match TRBD2. Sequences were obtained from blood. This receptor was identified in a girl aged 10 to 17 with multiple sclerosis. The CDR3 here is CASSLSGLTDTQYF. The CDR3 DNA is TGCGCCAGCAGCCTTAGCGGGCTCACAGATACGCAGTATTTT. The full variable domain, with the rest looked up from reference TRBV5-1 and TRBJ2-3, is KAGVTQTPRYLIKTRGQQVTLSCSPISGHRSVSWYQQTPGQGLQFLFEYFSETQRNKGNFPGRFSGRQFSNSRSEMNVSTLELGDSALYLCASSLSGLTDTQYFGPGTRLTVL.